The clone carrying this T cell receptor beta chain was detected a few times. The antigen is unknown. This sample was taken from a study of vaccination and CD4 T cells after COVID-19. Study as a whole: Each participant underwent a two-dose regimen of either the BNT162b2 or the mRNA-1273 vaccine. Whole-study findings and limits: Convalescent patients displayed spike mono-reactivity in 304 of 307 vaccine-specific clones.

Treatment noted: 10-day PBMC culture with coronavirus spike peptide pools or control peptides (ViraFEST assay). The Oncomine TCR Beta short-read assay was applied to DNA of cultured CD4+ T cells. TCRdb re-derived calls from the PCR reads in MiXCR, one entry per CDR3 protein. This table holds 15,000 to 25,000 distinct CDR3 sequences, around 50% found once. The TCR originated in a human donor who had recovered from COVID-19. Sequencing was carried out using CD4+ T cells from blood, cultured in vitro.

CDR3 bases: TGTGCCAGTAGTATCACAGGGGGCAATAACTATGGCTACACCTTC. As protein: CASSITGGNNYGYTF. V usage is TRBV19 and J usage is TRBJ1-2; 9 bases match TRBD1. Per the germline V gene, CDR1 is LNHDA and CDR2 is SQIVND (reference sequence). V lost 3 bases and J lost 1; bases outside the gene matches: 3. The CDR3 loop spans 15 amino acids.